These T cell receptor beta chains were read from a single sample in a study of blood T cell repertoires in COVID-19. Repertoires were generated with immunoSEQ multiplex PCR, while TCRdb's copy carries only in-frame clones and drops some. The sample carries approximately 160,000 clones, roughly nine tenths recorded once. Sequenced: PBMCs or T cells enriched from blood (not recorded which). The source of these receptors is a woman between 45 and 65 years old who had recovered from COVID-19. Both conserved end residues are part of each CDR3. Each record gives: J gene, D gene, V gene, CDR3 protein. A D gene is named only where the DNA matches it firmly.

TRBJ1-6 TRBD1 TRBV11-2 CASSLDNRGRNSPLHF
TRBJ1-5 NA TRBV5-1 CASSLTGSNQPQHF
TRBJ1-3 TRBD1 TRBV5-1 CASSLGDSGNTIYF
TRBJ1-1 NA TRBV3-1/TRBV3-2 CASSLDRDNGAFF
TRBJ1-5 NA TRBV23-1 CASSQSIEELSQPQHF
TRBJ2-2 TRBD1 TRBV7-7 CASSLAVGGHTGELFF
TRBJ2-7 TRBD1 TRBV6-5 CASSPDRGYEQYF
TRBJ2-5 NA TRBV6-1 CASSEGDLETQYF
TRBJ2-5 NA TRBV15 CATSRGEQETQYF
TRBJ2-2 NA TRBV9 CASSVTGKNTGELFF
TRBJ2-7 NA TRBV6-1 CASSDPPGLHYEQYF
TRBJ2-5 TRBD2 TRBV2 CASRERTSGMLTQYF
TRBJ2-1 TRBD2 TRBV11-3 CASSLTPGTSGRGSYNEQFF
TRBJ2-7 TRBD1 TRBV5-6 CASSGDRGEKQYF
TRBJ2-5 NA TRBV3-1/TRBV3-2 CASSFRTAPETQYF
TRBJ2-5 TRBD1 TRBV10-3 CAIRETGAETQYF
TRBJ1-5 NA TRBV9 CASSRRQGNQPQHF
TRBJ2-2 TRBD2 TRBV7-9 CASSSQTSGITGELFF
TRBJ2-7 NA TRBV6-1 CASSEKWIAAGASYEQYF
TRBJ2-7 NA TRBV9 CASSAGVAYEQYF
TRBJ1-3 NA TRBV28 CASSPHGAGNTIYF
TRBJ2-3 TRBD2 TRBV7-9 CASSPAASGRVTDTQYF
TRBJ2-4 NA TRBV18 CASSPSQGQAIQYF
TRBJ2-3 NA TRBV24-1 CATSDLGAIDTQYF
TRBJ1-5 NA TRBV5-1 CASSLDSGNQPQHF
TRBJ1-1 TRBD1 TRBV7-8 CASSLRQGAMNTEAFF
TRBJ1-2 NA TRBV5-5 CASSPLVGGYYGYTF
TRBJ1-6 TRBD1 TRBV19 CASILIGTGDNSPLHF
TRBJ2-3 TRBD2 TRBV5-4 CASSPPQREGTDTQYF
TRBJ1-1 TRBD1 TRBV2 CASRGTGGTEAFF
TRBJ1-2 TRBD1 TRBV3-1/TRBV3-2 CASSLPGQGYGYTF
TRBJ2-1 TRBD2 TRBV3-1/TRBV3-2 CASSQEGGRAYNEQFF
TRBJ2-1 NA TRBV12-3/TRBV12-4 CASSLWQNEQFF
TRBJ2-5 TRBD2 TRBV2 CASRPGTSGSWAQYF
TRBJ1-5 TRBD1 TRBV28 CASSLGSRGNSNQPQHF
TRBJ1-4 NA TRBV27 CASSPDRLWTNEKLFF